A single TCR beta chain is shown here with its context. Assay used: immunoSEQ multiplex PCR; TCRdb lists only in-frame clones, some missing. The repertoire consists of roughly 350,000 clones, with 75% to 90% occurring once and the leading ten covering around 4.5%. This specimen comes from a study of Ad26.COV2.S vaccination and SARS-CoV-2 variants. The treatment here: around 19 received Ad26.COV2.S at low or high dose, single or two shots; 5 received placebo; per-sample allocation not given. Sampling took place 63 days after the first vaccine or placebo injection. V was trimmed by 4 bases and J by 1 base, leaving 14 bases between them. Germline CDR1 and CDR2: SGHDT and YYEEEE. The CDR3 extends over 16 amino acids.

The sequence was obtained from a person between 18 and 65 years old who received the Ad26.COV2.S COVID-19 vaccine or a placebo. The specimen comprised peripheral blood, sampled in a trial of Ad26.COV2.S vaccine versus placebo. This chain uses TRBV5-6 with TRBJ1-4; the D is unclear. CDR3 sequence (DNA): TGTGCCAGCAGCCTCCTCACTACGCGAACTAATGAAAAACTGTTTTTT. This codes for CASSLLTTRTNEKLFF.